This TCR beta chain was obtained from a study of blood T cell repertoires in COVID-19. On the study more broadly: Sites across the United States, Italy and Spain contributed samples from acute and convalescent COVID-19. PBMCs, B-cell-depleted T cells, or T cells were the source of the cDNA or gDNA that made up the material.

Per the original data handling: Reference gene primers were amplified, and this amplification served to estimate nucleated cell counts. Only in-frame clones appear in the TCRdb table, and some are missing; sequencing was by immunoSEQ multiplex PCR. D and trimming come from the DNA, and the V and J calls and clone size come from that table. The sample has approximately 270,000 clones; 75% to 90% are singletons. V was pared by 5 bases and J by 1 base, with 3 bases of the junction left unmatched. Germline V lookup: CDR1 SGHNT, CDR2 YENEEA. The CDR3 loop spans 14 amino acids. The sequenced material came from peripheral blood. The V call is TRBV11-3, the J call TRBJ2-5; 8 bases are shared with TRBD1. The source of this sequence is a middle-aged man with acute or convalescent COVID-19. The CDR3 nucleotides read TGTGCCAGCAGCCTAGGACAGGGCCAAGAGACCCAGTACTTC. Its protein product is CASSLGQGQETQYF.